Each of the 27 T cell receptor beta chains below was sequenced from the same sample in a study of Ad26.COV2.S vaccination and SARS-CoV-2 variants. The table came from immunoSEQ multiplex PCR; TCRdb's copy has only in-frame clones and leaves some out. This table has about 250,000 clones, around 85% appearing once. The sample's treatment: some 20 received Ad26.COV2.S at low or high dose, single or two shots; 5 received placebo; per-sample allocation not given. On day 63 after the first injection, vaccine and placebo recipients gave samples. The starting material was peripheral blood, obtained in a trial of Ad26.COV2.S vaccine versus placebo. The source is a person between 18 and 59 years old who received the Ad26.COV2.S COVID-19 vaccine or a placebo.

In the case of this clone: Sequence at one end of the junction differs from germline and may be a read error. The V and J genes are TRBV6-2 or TRBV6-3 and TRBJ1-2; D perhaps matches TRBD1 (5 bases). The CDR3 has 14 residues. Germline V gene sequence: CDR1 MNHEY, CDR2 SVGEGT. Here the CDR3 reads CASSTPGRLYRYTF. In DNA, the CDR3 is TGTGCCAGCAGCACTCCAGGGCGGCTCTATCGCTACACCTTC.

V gene TRBV27 combines with J gene TRBJ1-1; 8 positions agree with TRBD1. J gave up 0 bases and V 0 bases, and 3 bases lay outside the gene matches. The germline CDR1 and CDR2 sequences are MNHEY and SMNVEV (reference sequence). The CDR3 extends over 16 amino acids. CDR3 region: CASSLSPGGMNTEAFF. The CDR3 DNA sequence: TGTGCCAGCAGTTTATCTCCAGGGGGCATGAACACTGAAGCTTTCTTT.

This chain connects TRBV5-1 to TRBJ2-7, with 10 bases fitting TRBD1. Germline values: CDR1 SGHRS, CDR2 YFSETQ. This CDR3 is built from 14 residues. V lost 4 bases, J lost 7 bases, and 8 bases stayed unmatched. The CDR3 region has the DNA TGCGCCAGCAGCATCTCCGGGACAGGGGATGAGCAGTACGTC. Amino acid sequence: CASSISGTGDEQYV.

The CDR3 loop is CASSQYRDRAHEQFF. In DNA, the CDR3 is TGCGCCAGCAGCCAATACCGGGACAGGGCCCATGAGCAGTTCTTC. This chain links TRBV4-1 with TRBJ2-1, with 9 bases that match TRBD1. Trimming removed 2 bases from V and 8 bases from J; junction bases left unmatched: 7. This CDR3 has 15 amino acids. From germline, CDR1 is MGHRA and CDR2 YSYEKL.

The chain joins TRBV3-1 (or the pseudogene TRBV3-2) to TRBJ2-3; D ambiguous. CDR3 length equals 11 residues. Germline V CDR1 and CDR2: LGHDT, YNNKEL (reference sequence). V was clipped by 5 bases and J by 2 bases, with 2 bases between them. The CDR3 DNA reads as TGTGCCAGCAGCTTCACAGATACGCAGTATTTT. This codes for CASSFTDTQYF.

The chain employs TRBV18 and TRBJ1-1; no definite D call. The V and J ends lost 3 bases and 5 bases respectively, with 19 bases between them. This CDR3 comprises 16 residues. Germline assignment: CDR1 KGHSH and CDR2 LQKENI. Here the CDR3 reads CASSPEEWGVRTEAFF. The CDR3 bases are TGTGCCAGCTCACCTGAGGAATGGGGTGTTCGAACTGAAGCTTTCTTT.

The chain couples TRBV30 to TRBJ2-3; D gene ambiguous. CDR1 GTSNPN and CDR2 SVGIG come from the germline V gene (reference sequence). The CDR3 has 11 residues. Trimming removed 5 bases at V and 1 base at J, with 4 bases between. The CDR3 sequence: CAWGGTDTQYF. CDR3 bases: TGTGCCTGGGGGGGCACAGATACGCAGTATTTT.

The chain couples TRBV4-1 to TRBJ2-5; 13 nucleotides match TRBD2. The germline gives CDR1 MGHRA, CDR2 YSYEKL. After removal of 1 base from V and 1 base from J, the junction contained 6 bases not matched to a gene. The CDR3 loop spans 18 amino acids. CDR3 bases: TGCGCCAGCAGCCAAGGGACTAGCGGGGGAAATTTCCAAGAGACCCAGTACTTC. Translating it yields CASSQGTSGGNFQETQYF.

Of note for this clone: The germline gene is not matched at one end of the junction; a read error may be the cause. The chain's CDR3 is CASSLGGAGRNF. CDR3 bases: TGTGCCAGCAGCTTGGGCGGTGCAGGGAGGAACTTC. V is TRBV7-2 and J is TRBJ2-5; maybe TRBD2 (6 bases). Germline V lookup: CDR1 SGHTA, CDR2 FQGNSA. This CDR3 is 12 amino acids long.

V and J are TRBV6-6 and TRBJ2-3; the match to TRBD2 covers 8 bases. The CDR3 spans 16 residues. V was clipped by 4 bases and J by 0 bases; unmatched bases: 6. Germline CDR1 and CDR2: MNHNY and SVGAGI (reference sequence). The CDR3 region is CASSSLAGTSTDTQYF. The CDR3, as DNA: TGTGCCAGCAGTTCGCTAGCGGGTACTAGCACAGATACGCAGTATTTT.

The V call is TRBV6-1, the J call TRBJ1-5; no clear D gene. Per the germline V gene, CDR1 is MNHNS and CDR2 is SASEGT. The CDR3 length is 15 residues. The V and J ends lost 1 base and 1 base respectively, with 8 bases between them. CDR3 region: CASSEGQSSNQPQHF. CDR3 nucleotide sequence: TGTGCCAGCAGTGAAGGGCAGTCCAGCAATCAGCCCCAGCATTTT.

This clone was picked up a small number of times. The chain links TRBV6-5 to TRBJ1-1, with TRBD1 as a possible D gene (6 bases). Germline values: CDR1 MNHEY, CDR2 SVGAGI. The CDR3 is 14 amino acids. V gave up 7 bases and J gave up 1 base, with 13 bases separating them. The CDR3 is CASTNPGQNTEAFF. In DNA, the CDR3 is TGTGCCAGCACCAATCCGGGACAGAACACTGAAGCTTTCTTT.

V gene TRBV24-1 combines with J gene TRBJ2-2, with D uncertain. Trimming stripped 4 bases from V and 8 bases from J, with 22 bases between. In germline, CDR1 is KGHDR, CDR2 SFDVKD. This CDR3 is built from 17 residues. The CDR3 here is CATSDPSGPLWAGELFF. In DNA form, the CDR3 reads TGTGCCACCAGTGACCCCTCCGGACCCCTATGGGCTGGGGAGCTGTTTTTT.

This sequence joins TRBV7-2 and TRBJ2-7, with 9 nucleotides matching TRBD2. Trimming removed 5 bases from V and 1 base from J; junction bases left unmatched: 9. CDR1 SGHTA and CDR2 FQGNSA come from the germline V gene. This CDR3 has 16 amino acids. The CDR3 bases are TGTGCCAGCAGCCAGCCAGAGAGCGGGAGGTCCTACGAGCAGTACGTC. This codes for CASSQPESGRSYEQYV.

The gene calls are TRBV5-6 and TRBJ1-2, with 7 positions matching TRBD1. The CDR3 has 14 amino acids. CDR1 SGHDT and CDR2 YYEEEE come from the germline V gene. V was pared by 0 bases and J by 3 bases, with 2 bases of the junction left unmatched. The CDR3 spells CASSLGGGDYGYTF. The CDR3 DNA reads as TGTGCCAGCAGCTTGGGAGGGGGCGACTATGGCTACACCTTC.

The V gene is TRBV7-8, the J gene TRBJ2-5; no clear D. CDR3 length: 13 amino acids. Germline CDR1 is SGHVS and CDR2 is FQNEAQ. The ends were cut back, 5 bases at V and 4 bases at J, with 11 bases in the middle. In nucleotides, the CDR3 is TGTGCCAGCAGCCCCCTGAGAAGAGAGACCCAGTACTTC. Residues: CASSPLRRETQYF.

The J gene is TRBJ1-2, the V gene TRBV6-5; D is perhaps TRBD1 (5 bases). CDR1 is MNHEY and CDR2 is SVGAGI in the germline V gene. V was clipped by 5 bases and J by 5 bases, with 12 bases between them. CDR3 length equals 13 residues. CDR3 region: CASSPRGEYGYTF. For the CDR3, the DNA is TGTGCCAGCAGTCCCCGGGGGGAATATGGCTACACCTTC.

This chain links TRBV6-5 with TRBJ1-3; D is ambiguous. The germline CDR1 and CDR2 sequences are MNHEY and SVGAGI. This CDR3 has 12 amino acids. With 5 bases removed from V and 11 bases from J, the gap between germline ends came to 13 bases. The CDR3: CASSPSRLAIYF. CDR3 DNA sequence: TGTGCCAGCAGTCCTTCCCGGTTGGCCATATATTTT.

This chain links TRBV12-5 with TRBJ2-1; TRBD2 agrees at 8 bases. Unmatched junction bases numbered 10, after V lost 1 base and J lost 8 bases. Germline values: CDR1 LGHNT, CDR2 FRNRAP. This CDR3 region has 16 residues. The CDR3 spells CASGLETGGDRYEQFF. Here the CDR3 DNA reads TGTGCTAGTGGTTTGGAGACGGGGGGGGATAGGTATGAGCAGTTCTTC.

Here the CDR3 reads CATSDPNEHPNEQFF. The CDR3 bases are TGTGCCACCAGTGACCCGAATGAACACCCGAATGAGCAGTTCTTC. The rearrangement uses TRBV24-1 and TRBJ2-1; unclear D gene. CDR1 and CDR2 from the germline V gene are KGHDR and SFDVKD. V dropped 4 bases and J dropped 7 bases, with 16 bases sitting between them. This CDR3 comprises 15 residues.

CDR3: CASSLMGRGLSSNEQFF. As DNA, the CDR3 is TGTGCCAGCAGCTTGATGGGTAGGGGATTATCTTCCAATGAGCAGTTCTTC. The V and J genes are TRBV5-4 and TRBJ2-1; D is perhaps TRBD1 (5 bases). The length of the CDR3 is 17 residues. Germline loops: CDR1 SGHNT, CDR2 YYREEE (reference sequence). V was clipped by 1 base and J by 6 bases, with 20 bases between them.

The V call is TRBV5-4, the J call TRBJ2-1, with a possible D match to TRBD2 (5 bases). The germline CDR1 and CDR2 sequences are SGHNT and YYREEE (reference sequence). The CDR3 loop spans 18 amino acids. V dropped 4 bases and J dropped 2 bases, with 22 bases sitting between them. CDR3 sequence reads: CASSPKKASGLTYNEQFF. Here the CDR3 DNA reads TGTGCCAGCAGCCCCAAAAAGGCCAGCGGCCTCACCTACAATGAGCAGTTCTTC. Variable domain in full (rest from reference TRBV5-4 and TRBJ2-1): ETGVTQSPTHLIKTRGQQVTLRCSSQSGHNTVSWYQQALGQGPQFIFQYYREEENGRGNFPPRFSGLQFPNYSSELNVNALELDDSALYLCASSPKKASGLTYNEQFFGPGTRLTVL.

The V and J genes are TRBV11-2 and TRBJ2-1; D is uncertain. V was pared by 3 bases and J by 5 bases, with 11 bases between. CDR3 length: 14 amino acids. CDR1 and CDR2 (germline): SGHAT, FQNNGV. The CDR3 DNA follows: TGTGCCAGCAGCTTTGTAGCCTATGACAATGAGCAGTTCTTC. Translation: CASSFVAYDNEQFF. The full variable domain, with the rest looked up from reference TRBV11-2 and TRBJ2-1, is EAGVAQSPRYKIIEKRQSVAFWCNPISGHATLYWYQQILGQGPKLLIQFQNNGVVDDSQLPKDRFSAERLKGVDSTLKIQPAKLEDSAVYLCASSFVAYDNEQFFGPGTRLTVL.

V and J are TRBV19 and TRBJ2-3; a possible D gene is TRBD2 (6 bases). Per the germline V gene, CDR1 is LNHDA and CDR2 is SQIVND (reference sequence). Trimming stripped 1 base from V and 5 bases from J, with 13 bases between. This CDR3 is 15 amino acids long. CDR3: CASSIGDSSGDTQYF. The CDR3 region has the DNA TGTGCCAGTAGTATAGGGGACTCTAGTGGAGATACGCAGTATTTT.

On this clone: Other nucleotide sequences from this sample produce the same CDR3. The chain employs TRBV7-2 and TRBJ2-5; 8 bases fit TRBD1. Per the germline V gene, CDR1 is SGHTA and CDR2 is FQGNSA. The CDR3 extends over 13 amino acids. V was pared by 5 bases and J by 4 bases, with 3 bases of the junction left unmatched. In DNA, the CDR3 is TGTGCCAGCAGCCTCGGACAGGGAGAGACCCAGTACTTC. Translated: CASSLGQGETQYF.

This clone has only a few counts. This chain joins TRBV18 and TRBJ2-5, with TRBD2 matching 7 bases. The V and J ends lost 1 base and 8 bases, in that order; junction bases with no gene match: 10. The CDR3 totals 15 residues. Germline V lookup: CDR1 KGHSH, CDR2 LQKENI. The CDR3 reads CASSPQTASGVTQYF. The CDR3 coding sequence is TGTGCCAGCTCACCACAGACGGCTAGCGGAGTTACCCAGTACTTC.

The chain recombines TRBV6-6 with TRBJ1-4; D uncertain. V was pared by 7 bases and J by 8 bases, with 14 bases between. CDR3 length: 13 amino acids. The germline gives CDR1 MNHNY, CDR2 SVGAGI (reference sequence). CDR3 nucleotides: TGTGCCAGCATGGACGGCCTTTGGGAAAAACTGTTTTTT. Its translation is CASMDGLWEKLFF.